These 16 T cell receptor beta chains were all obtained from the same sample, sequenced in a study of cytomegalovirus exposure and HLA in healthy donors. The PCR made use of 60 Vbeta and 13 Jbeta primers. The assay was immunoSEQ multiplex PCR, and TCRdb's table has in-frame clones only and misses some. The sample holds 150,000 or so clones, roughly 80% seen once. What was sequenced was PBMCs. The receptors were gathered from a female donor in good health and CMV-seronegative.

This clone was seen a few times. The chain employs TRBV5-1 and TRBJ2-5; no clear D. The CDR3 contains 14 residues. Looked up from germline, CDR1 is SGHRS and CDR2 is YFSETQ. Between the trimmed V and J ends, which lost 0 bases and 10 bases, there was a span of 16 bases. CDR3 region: CASSLGPSPEDQYF. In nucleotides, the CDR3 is TGCGCCAGCAGCTTGGGCCCCAGCCCCGAGGACCAGTACTTC. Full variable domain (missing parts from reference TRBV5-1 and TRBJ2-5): KAGVTQTPRYLIKTRGQQVTLSCSPISGHRSVSWYQQTPGQGLQFLFEYFSETQRNKGNFPGRFSGRQFSNSRSEMNVSTLELGDSALYLCASSLGPSPEDQYFGPGTRLLVL.

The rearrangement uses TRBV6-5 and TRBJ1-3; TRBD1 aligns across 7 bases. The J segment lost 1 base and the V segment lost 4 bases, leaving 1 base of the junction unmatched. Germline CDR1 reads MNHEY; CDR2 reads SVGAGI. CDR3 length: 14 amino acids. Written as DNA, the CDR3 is TGTGCCAGCAGTTCGACAGGGTCTGGAAACACCATATATTTT. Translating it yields CASSSTGSGNTIYF.

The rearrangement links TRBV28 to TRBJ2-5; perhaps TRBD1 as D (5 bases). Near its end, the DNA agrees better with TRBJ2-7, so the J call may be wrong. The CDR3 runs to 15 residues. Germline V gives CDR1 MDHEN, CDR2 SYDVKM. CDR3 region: CASRSPREGAYEQYF. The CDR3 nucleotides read TGTGCCAGCAGGTCCCCCAGGGAAGGGGCCTACGAGCAGTACTTC.

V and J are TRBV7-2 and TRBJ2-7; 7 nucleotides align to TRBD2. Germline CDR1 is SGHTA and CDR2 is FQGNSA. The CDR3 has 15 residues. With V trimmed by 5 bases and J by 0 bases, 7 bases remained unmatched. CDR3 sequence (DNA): TGTGCCAGCAGCCCCCGAGGCGGGAGCTCCTACGAGCAGTACTTC. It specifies CASSPRGGSSYEQYF.

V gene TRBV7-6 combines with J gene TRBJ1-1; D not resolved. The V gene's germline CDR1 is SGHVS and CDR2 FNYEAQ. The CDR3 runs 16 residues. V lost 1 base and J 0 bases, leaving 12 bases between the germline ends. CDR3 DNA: TGTGCCAGCAGCTTAGACCCCGGGAGGTTGAACACTGAAGCTTTCTTT. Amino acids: CASSLDPGRLNTEAFF.

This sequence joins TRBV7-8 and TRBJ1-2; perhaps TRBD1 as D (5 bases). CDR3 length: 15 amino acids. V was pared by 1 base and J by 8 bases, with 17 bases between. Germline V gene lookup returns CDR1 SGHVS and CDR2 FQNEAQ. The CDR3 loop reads CASSLDGEQGRGYTF. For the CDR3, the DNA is TGTGCCAGCAGCTTAGACGGAGAGCAGGGCAGGGGCTACACCTTC.

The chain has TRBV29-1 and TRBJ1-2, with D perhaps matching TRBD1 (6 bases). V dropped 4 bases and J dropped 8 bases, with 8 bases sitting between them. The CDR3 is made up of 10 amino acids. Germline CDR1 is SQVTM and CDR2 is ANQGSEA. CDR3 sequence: CSVVTGGYTF. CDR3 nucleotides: TGCAGCGTTGTTACAGGGGGCTACACCTTC.

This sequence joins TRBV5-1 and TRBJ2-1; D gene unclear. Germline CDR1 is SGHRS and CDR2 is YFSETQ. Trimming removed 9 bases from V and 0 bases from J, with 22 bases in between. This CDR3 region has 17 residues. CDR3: CATRLAPASNSYNEQFF. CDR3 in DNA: TGCGCCACCAGACTTGCACCCGCCTCAAACTCCTACAATGAGCAGTTCTTC. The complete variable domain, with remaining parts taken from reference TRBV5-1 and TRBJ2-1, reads KAGVTQTPRYLIKTRGQQVTLSCSPISGHRSVSWYQQTPGQGLQFLFEYFSETQRNKGNFPGRFSGRQFSNSRSEMNVSTLELGDSALYLCATRLAPASNSYNEQFFGPGTRLTVL.

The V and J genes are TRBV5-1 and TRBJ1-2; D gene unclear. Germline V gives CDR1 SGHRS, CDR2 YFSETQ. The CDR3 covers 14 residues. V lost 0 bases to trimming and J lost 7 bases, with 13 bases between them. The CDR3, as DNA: TGCGCCAGCAGCTTGGCGCCAGAGGAAGGTGGCTACACCTTC. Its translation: CASSLAPEEGGYTF.

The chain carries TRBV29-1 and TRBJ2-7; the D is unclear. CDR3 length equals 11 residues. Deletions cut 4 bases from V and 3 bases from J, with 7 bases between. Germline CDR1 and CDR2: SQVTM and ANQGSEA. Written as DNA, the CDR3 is TGCAGCGTTGCAACGCGCTACGAGCAGTACTTC. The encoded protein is CSVATRYEQYF.

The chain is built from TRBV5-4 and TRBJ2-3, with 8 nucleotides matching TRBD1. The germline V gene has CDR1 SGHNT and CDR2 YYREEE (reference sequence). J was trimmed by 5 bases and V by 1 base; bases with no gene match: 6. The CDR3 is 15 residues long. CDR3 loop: CASSLQGALGDTQYF. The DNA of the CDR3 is TGTGCCAGCAGCTTGCAGGGGGCGCTTGGAGATACGCAGTATTTT.

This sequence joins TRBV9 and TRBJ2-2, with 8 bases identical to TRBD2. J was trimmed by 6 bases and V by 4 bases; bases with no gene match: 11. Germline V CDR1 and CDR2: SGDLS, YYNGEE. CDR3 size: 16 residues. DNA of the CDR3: TGTGCCAGCAGCTCCCGAGCGGGAGTAGACGCCGGGGAGCTGTTTTTT. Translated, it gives CASSSRAGVDAGELFF.

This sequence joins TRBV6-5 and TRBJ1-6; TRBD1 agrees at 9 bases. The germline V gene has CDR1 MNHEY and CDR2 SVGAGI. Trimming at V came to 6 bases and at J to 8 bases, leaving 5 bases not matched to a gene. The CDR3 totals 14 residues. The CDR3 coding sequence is TGTGCCAGCAGGATACAGGGGGCAGATTCACCCCTCCACTTT. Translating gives CASRIQGADSPLHF.

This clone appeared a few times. CDR3 bases: TGTGCCAGCAGCTTGGCCCGCAATGAGCAGTTCTTC. Translation gives CASSLARNEQFF. V and J are TRBV5-4 and TRBJ2-1; D ambiguous. The V end was cut by 0 bases, the J end by 6 bases, with 4 bases between. CDR3 length: 12 amino acids. Germline V gene lookup returns CDR1 SGHNT and CDR2 YYREEE (reference sequence).

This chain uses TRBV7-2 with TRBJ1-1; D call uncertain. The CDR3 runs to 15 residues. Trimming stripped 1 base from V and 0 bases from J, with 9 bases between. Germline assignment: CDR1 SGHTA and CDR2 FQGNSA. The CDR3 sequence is CASSLVGSMNTEAFF. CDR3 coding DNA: TGTGCCAGCAGCTTAGTCGGTTCCATGAACACTGAAGCTTTCTTT.

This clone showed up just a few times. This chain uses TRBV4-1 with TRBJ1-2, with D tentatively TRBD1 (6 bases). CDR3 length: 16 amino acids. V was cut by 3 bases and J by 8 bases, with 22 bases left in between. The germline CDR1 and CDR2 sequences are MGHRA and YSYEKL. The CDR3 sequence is CASSHPGRGGREGYTF. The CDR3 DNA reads TGCGCCAGCAGCCACCCCGGGAGGGGGGGGCGCGAGGGCTACACCTTC.